This T cell receptor (beta chain) emerged from a study of Ad26.COV2.S vaccination and SARS-CoV-2 variants. Study results and limitations: Comparability of non-spike TCR breadth was observed across vaccine and placebo recipients.

The treatment was: around 19 received Ad26.COV2.S at low or high dose, single or two shots; roughly five received placebo; per-sample allocation not given. It was on day 63 after the first vaccine or placebo injection that samples were taken. TCRdb keeps only in-frame clones here, not all; method: immunoSEQ multiplex PCR. The table records a few hundred thousand clones, about nine tenths of them present only once. The CDR3 runs to 12 residues. Trimming removed 6 bases at V and 7 bases at J, with 10 bases between. CDR1 and CDR2 from the germline V gene are SGHNT and YYREEE (reference sequence). As concerns this clone: Antigen specificity is unknown.

The TCR originated in a person aged 18-60 years who received the Ad26.COV2.S COVID-19 vaccine or a placebo. The chain recombines TRBV5-4 with TRBJ2-2; D remains ambiguous. The sample was peripheral blood, taken in a trial of Ad26.COV2.S vaccine versus placebo. The CDR3 DNA is TGTGCCAGCACCTCCTCCAGCGGGGAGCTGTTTTTT. This codes for CASTSSSGELFF.